This passage covers 12 T cell receptor beta chains from one sample sequenced in a study of blood T cell repertoires in COVID-19. Sequencing was performed with immunoSEQ multiplex PCR; in TCRdb, only in-frame clones are kept and a portion is missing. This sample has some 170,000 clones, with approximately 84% found just once. Specimen: peripheral blood. Source of these receptors: a middle-aged man with acute or convalescent COVID-19.

This chain joins TRBV5-5 and TRBJ1-6, with a weak D call TRBD1 (6 bases). The germline V and J ends were trimmed by 5 bases and 2 bases, with 14 bases remaining between them. Germline-derived CDR1 and CDR2 are SGHKS and YYEKEE (reference sequence). The CDR3 is 16 residues long. The CDR3 reads CASRPAGVTYNSPLHF. The CDR3 bases are TGTGCCAGCAGGCCAGCAGGGGTGACCTATAATTCACCCCTCCACTTT.

The rearrangement joins TRBV4-1 to TRBJ1-1; TRBD1 agrees at 7 bases. Germline lookup yields CDR1 MGHRA and CDR2 YSYEKL. With V trimmed by 4 bases and J by 11 bases, 10 bases remained unmatched. The CDR3 consists of 13 residues. CDR3 protein: CASSPPSTGKAFF. CDR3 DNA sequence: TGCGCCAGCAGCCCCCCGTCGACAGGGAAGGCTTTCTTT.

The chain is built from TRBV6-5 and TRBJ2-7; D perhaps matches TRBD1 (5 bases). V gave up 6 bases and J gave up 3 bases, with 12 bases separating them. Germline loops: CDR1 MNHEY, CDR2 SVGAGI. The CDR3 is 13 residues long. CDR3 region: CASRQDRDYEQYF. For the CDR3, the DNA is TGTGCCAGCAGACAGGACCGAGACTACGAGCAGTACTTC.

Concerning this clone itself: One junction end does not reproduce the germline sequence, and a read error may be involved. The V gene is TRBV7-7, the J gene TRBJ2-2; 7 bases agree with TRBD1. Germline-derived CDR1 and CDR2 are SSHAT and FNYEAQ (reference sequence). This CDR3 has 14 amino acids. As DNA, the CDR3 is TGTGCTAGCAGCGTCGACAGGGACACCGGGGAGCTGTTTTTT. This encodes CASSVDRDTGELFF.

V is TRBV23-1 and J is TRBJ2-2; 11 bases match TRBD2. TRBV23-1 has ORF status, its function being uncertain. Trimming at V came to 8 bases and at J to 1 base, leaving 6 bases not matched to a gene. This CDR3 contains 16 residues. CDR3 in DNA: TGCGCCAGCGATCTAGCGGGGGGCCGGAACACCGGGGAGCTGTTTTTT. Translating gives CASDLAGGRNTGELFF.

V and J are TRBV6-5 and TRBJ1-2; 7 bases are shared with TRBD1. CDR1 and CDR2 (germline): MNHEY, SVGAGI. The V gene end was trimmed by 1 base and the J gene end by 4 bases; junction bases not matched to a gene: 6. The CDR3 totals 15 residues. CDR3 coding DNA: TGTGCCAGCAGTTACTTGGGACAGCCCATCTATGGCTACACCTTC. As protein: CASSYLGQPIYGYTF.

CDR3 DNA: TGTGCCAGTGCGATGCCGGGACAGGGGAACTATGGCTACACCTTC. Its translation is CASAMPGQGNYGYTF. The chain uses TRBV19 and TRBJ1-2; 10 bases fit TRBD1. The V and J ends lost 8 bases and 2 bases, in that order; junction bases with no gene match: 8. Germline loops: CDR1 LNHDA, CDR2 SQIVND (reference sequence). CDR3 length equals 15 residues.

The gene calls are TRBV6-5 and TRBJ2-6; D is perhaps TRBD2 (6 bases). V was shortened by 6 bases and J by 4 bases, with 13 bases between the two germline ends. The CDR3 contains 15 residues. The germline CDR1 and CDR2 sequences are MNHEY and SVGAGI. In DNA form, the CDR3 reads TGTGCCAGCAGGGCCGGGACTTGGGGGGCCAACGTCCTGACTTTC. Residues: CASRAGTWGANVLTF.

Turning to this clone: Other DNA variants within this sample encode the same CDR3. The rearrangement links TRBV5-1 to TRBJ2-7, with 7 bases aligning to TRBD2. CDR1 is SGHRS and CDR2 is YFSETQ in the germline V gene. The CDR3 sequence is 14 residues long. The V gene end was trimmed by 0 bases and the J gene end by 0 bases; junction bases not matched to a gene: 0. CDR3 nucleotide sequence: TGCGCCAGCAGCTTGGGCGGGGGCTCCTACGAGCAGTACTTC. Translating gives CASSLGGGSYEQYF.

The chain has TRBV6-5 and TRBJ1-6; D unclear. V was clipped by 0 bases and J by 5 bases, with 11 bases between them. Germline V gene sequence: CDR1 MNHEY, CDR2 SVGAGI. CDR3 size: 16 residues. The CDR3 DNA is TGTGCCAGCAGTTACTCTCCTGGGCGGGATAATTCACCCCTCCACTTT. Residues: CASSYSPGRDNSPLHF.

The rearrangement uses TRBV7-2 and TRBJ2-5; D might be TRBD2 (5 bases). The CDR3 totals 14 residues. V was cut by 5 bases and J by 3 bases, with 13 bases left in between. The germline CDR1 and CDR2 sequences are SGHTA and FQGNSA. In DNA, the CDR3 is TGTGCCAGCAGCCTGGACTCATTCAAAGAGACCCAGTACTTC. It encodes CASSLDSFKETQYF. The variable domain in full, completed from reference TRBV7-2 and TRBJ2-5, reads GAGVSQSPSNKVTEKGKDVELRCDPISGHTALYWYRQSLGQGLEFLIYFQGNSAPDKSGLPSDRFSAERTGGSVSTLTIQRTQQEDSAVYLCASSLDSFKETQYFGPGTRLLVL.

This chain connects TRBV29-1 to TRBJ1-1; D perhaps matches TRBD1 (6 bases). The CDR3 has 12 residues. V was pared by 2 bases and J by 4 bases, with 8 bases between. From germline, CDR1 is SQVTM and CDR2 ANQGSEA. The CDR3 protein is CSVEQGITEAFF. CDR3 coding DNA: TGCAGCGTTGAACAGGGGATCACTGAAGCTTTCTTT.